These T cell receptor beta chains were read from a single sample in a study of T-cell memory formation after mild COVID-19. TCRdb analysed the 5' RACE reads with MiXCR anew, one entry per CDR3 protein. This table holds some 450,000 distinct CDR3 sequences, roughly 17% found once. The specimen sequenced was PBMCs or a T cell subset sorted from them (not recorded which). The receptors were gathered from a man between 18 and 35 years old who had mild COVID-19 (a few samples of this study predate the infection). Cell type and time point are not known. CDR3s include the opening cysteine and the closing phenylalanine or tryptophan. The D gene is left open where the match is weak. Size is omitted from some rows. Given values are once, few, many or a class for expanded clones.

>.|few|TRBJ2-7|TRBV7-2
CASSFGGGGYEQYF
TGTGCCAGCAGCTTTGGCGGGGGCGGTTACGAGCAGTACTTC
>TRBD1|.|TRBJ2-1|TRBV19
CASSIGNRGRYNEQFF
TGTGCCAGTAGTATAGGGAACAGGGGGCGTTACAATGAGCAGTTCTTC
>TRBD2|few|TRBJ2-2|TRBV9
CASTGGANTGELFF
TGTGCCAGCACCGGGGGGGCGAACACCGGGGAGCTGTTTTTT
>.|many|TRBJ2-2|TRBV7-9
CASSLPPHDGQELFF
TGTGCCAGCAGCTTACCCCCCCACGACGGACAGGAGCTGTTTTTT
>TRBD1|few|TRBJ2-1|TRBV28
CASRYSTGQGDGSEQFF
TGTGCCAGCAGATATTCTACGGGACAGGGCGACGGTTCGGAGCAGTTCTTC
>.|few|TRBJ2-2|TRBV24-1
CATVAPITGELFF
TGTGCCACCGTGGCGCCGATCACCGGGGAGCTGTTTTTT
>TRBD2|few|TRBJ2-3|TRBV29-1
CSGIVAGGKDTQYF
TGCAGCGGGATCGTGGCGGGGGGCAAAGATACGCAGTATTTT
>.|many|TRBJ1-5|TRBV30
CAWSARQRGSNQPQHF
TGTGCCTGGAGTGCCCGGCAGCGAGGGAGCAATCAGCCCCAGCATTTT
>.|.|TRBJ1-1|TRBV7-6
CASSSRGASTEAFF
TGTGCCAGCAGCTCGAGGGGCGCGTCCACTGAAGCTTTCTTT
>.|.|TRBJ1-6|TRBV20-1
CSAAGAYNSPLHF
TGCAGTGCGGCGGGGGCCTATAATTCACCCCTCCACTTT
>.|few|TRBJ1-1|TRBV6-2/TRBV6-3
CASSSREWAFF
TGTGCCAGCAGTTCCAGGGAATGGGCTTTCTTT
>TRBD2|few|TRBJ2-3|TRBV7-2
CASSPRLAGGRPDTQYF
TGTGCCAGCAGCCCAAGACTAGCGGGGGGGCGGCCAGATACGCAGTATTTT
>.|.|TRBJ2-2|TRBV9
CASMLLGTPNTGELFF
TGTGCCAGCATGCTCTTAGGGACTCCGAACACCGGGGAGCTGTTTTTT
>TRBD1|.|TRBJ1-1|TRBV7-2
CASSSIGGRTEAFF
TGTGCCAGCAGCTCCATAGGGGGCCGGACTGAAGCTTTCTTT
>TRBD1|.|TRBJ1-2|TRBV20-1
CRGVGDSLNYGYTF
TGCAGGGGGGTGGGGGACAGTCTTAACTATGGCTACACCTTC
>.|.|TRBJ2-3|TRBV5-6
CASSLSLASTQYF
TGTGCCAGCAGCTTGTCACTAGCTAGTACGCAGTATTTT
>.|.|TRBJ1-5|TRBV20-1
CSASSQRHSNQPQHF
TGCAGTGCTAGTTCGCAGAGACATAGCAATCAGCCCCAGCATTTT
>.|.|TRBJ1-2|TRBV7-9
CASSLRGAYGYTF
TGTGCCAGCAGCCTTCGGGGTGCCTATGGCTACACCTTC
>TRBD1|many|TRBJ1-1|TRBV19
CATIWTGRFTEAFF
TGTGCCACAATATGGACAGGGAGATTCACTGAAGCTTTCTTT
>TRBD1|.|TRBJ1-4|TRBV12-3/TRBV12-4
CASTETGDYSNEKLFF
TGTGCCAGCACCGAGACAGGGGACTATTCTAATGAAAAACTGTTTTTT
>TRBD1|.|TRBJ1-1|TRBV13
CASSLRQGAGTEAFF
TGTGCCAGCAGCCTAAGACAGGGGGCTGGGACTGAAGCTTTCTTT
>TRBD2|few|TRBJ2-7|TRBV6-6
CASSPPGGPHEQYF
TGTGCCAGCAGTCCTCCGGGAGGGCCCCACGAGCAGTACTTC
>.|.|TRBJ1-1|TRBV10-2
CASQPRRGQNTEAFF
TGCGCCAGCCAACCCAGGAGGGGTCAGAACACTGAAGCTTTCTTT
>TRBD1|once|TRBJ1-2|TRBV27
CASSSGGISYYGYTF
TGTGCCAGCAGTTCAGGGGGGATTAGTTACTATGGCTACACCTTC
>TRBD1|.|TRBJ2-7|TRBV7-2
CASRRDRGWYEQYF
TGTGCCAGCAGGCGGGACAGGGGGTGGTACGAGCAGTACTTC
>.|.|TRBJ1-2|TRBV7-2
CASSLRSQNNYGYTF
TGTGCCAGCAGCTTAAGGTCCCAAAATAACTATGGCTACACCTTC
>.|few|TRBJ1-3|TRBV10-3
CAISVVEGITGNTIYF
TGTGCCATCAGTGTGGTTGAGGGAATAACTGGAAACACCATATATTTT
>.|.|TRBJ2-3|TRBV6-1
CASSEGRRAQYF
TGTGCCAGCAGTGAAGGCAGAAGGGCGCAGTATTTT
>TRBD2|few|TRBJ2-1|TRBV6-1
CASSETRLAGGRDFNEQFF
TGTGCCAGCAGTGAAACGAGACTAGCGGGGGGTCGGGACTTCAATGAGCAGTTCTTC
>.|many|TRBJ2-1|TRBV5-1
CASSLGWNEQFF
TGCGCCAGCAGCTTGGGTTGGAATGAGCAGTTCTTC
>TRBD1|few|TRBJ1-1|TRBV12-3/TRBV12-4
CAIMGQGGTEAFF
TGTGCCATCATGGGCCAGGGGGGCACTGAAGCTTTCTTT
>.|.|TRBJ1-3|TRBV28
CASSSHPSSGNTIYF
TGTGCCAGCAGTTCACACCCCTCCTCTGGAAACACCATATATTTT
>TRBD1|few|TRBJ2-1|TRBV20-1
CSALGRPGGDNEQFF
TGCAGTGCCCTAGGCCGGCCAGGGGGAGACAATGAGCAGTTCTTC
>.|.|TRBJ2-5|TRBV15
CATRGAAQETQYF
TGTGCCACCAGGGGCGCGGCCCAAGAGACCCAGTACTTC
>TRBD1|.|TRBJ1-2|TRBV12-3/TRBV12-4
CASSLWDRSNYGYTF
TGTGCCAGCAGTTTATGGGACAGATCTAACTATGGCTACACCTTC